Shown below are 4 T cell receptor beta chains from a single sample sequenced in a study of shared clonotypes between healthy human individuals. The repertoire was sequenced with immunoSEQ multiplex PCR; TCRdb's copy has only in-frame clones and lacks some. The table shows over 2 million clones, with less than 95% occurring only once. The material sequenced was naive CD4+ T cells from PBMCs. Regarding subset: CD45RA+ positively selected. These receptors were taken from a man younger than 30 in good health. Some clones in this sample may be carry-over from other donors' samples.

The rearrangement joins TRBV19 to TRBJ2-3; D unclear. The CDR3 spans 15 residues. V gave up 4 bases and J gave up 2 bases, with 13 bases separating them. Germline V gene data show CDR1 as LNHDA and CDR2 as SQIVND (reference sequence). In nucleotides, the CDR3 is TGTGCCAGTAGTAAAGGGCGACACTTCACAGATACGCAGTATTTT. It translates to CASSKGRHFTDTQYF.

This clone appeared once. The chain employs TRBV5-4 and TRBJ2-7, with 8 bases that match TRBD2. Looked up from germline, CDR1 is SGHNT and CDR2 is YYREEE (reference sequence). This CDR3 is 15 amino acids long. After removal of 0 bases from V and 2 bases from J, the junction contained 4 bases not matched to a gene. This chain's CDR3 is CASSLASSGTYEQYF. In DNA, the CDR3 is TGTGCCAGCAGCTTGGCGAGTAGCGGGACCTACGAGCAGTACTTC.

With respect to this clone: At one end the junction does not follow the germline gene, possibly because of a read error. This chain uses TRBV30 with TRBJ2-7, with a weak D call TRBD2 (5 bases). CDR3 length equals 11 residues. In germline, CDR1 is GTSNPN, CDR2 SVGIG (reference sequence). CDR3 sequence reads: CAWSVYRGIHF. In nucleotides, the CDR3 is TGTGCCTGGAGTGTATACCGGGGAATCCACTTC.

CDR3 loop: CASSPLTVLYGYTF. The CDR3 bases are TGTGCCAGCAGCCCCCTTACGGTTCTTTATGGCTACACCTTC. The chain uses TRBV28 and TRBJ1-2; the D is unclear. V was cut by 6 bases and J by 5 bases, with 16 bases left in between. CDR3 size: 14 residues. Germline CDR1 and CDR2: MDHEN and SYDVKM.